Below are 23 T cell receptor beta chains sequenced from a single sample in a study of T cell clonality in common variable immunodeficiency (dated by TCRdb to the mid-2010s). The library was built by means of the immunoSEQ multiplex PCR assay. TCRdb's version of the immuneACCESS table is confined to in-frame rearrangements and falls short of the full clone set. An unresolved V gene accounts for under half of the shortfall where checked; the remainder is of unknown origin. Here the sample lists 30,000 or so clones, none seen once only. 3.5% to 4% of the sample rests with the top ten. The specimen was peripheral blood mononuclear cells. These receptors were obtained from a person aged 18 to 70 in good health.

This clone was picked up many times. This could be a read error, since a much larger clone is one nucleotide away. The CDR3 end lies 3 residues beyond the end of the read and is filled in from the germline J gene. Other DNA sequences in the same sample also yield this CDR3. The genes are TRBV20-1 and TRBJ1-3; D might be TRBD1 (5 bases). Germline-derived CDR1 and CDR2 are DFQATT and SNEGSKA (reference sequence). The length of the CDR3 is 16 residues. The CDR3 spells CSARDLGHSLGNTIYF. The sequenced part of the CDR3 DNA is TGCAGTGCTAGAGATCTAGGACACTCCCTTGGAAACACA.

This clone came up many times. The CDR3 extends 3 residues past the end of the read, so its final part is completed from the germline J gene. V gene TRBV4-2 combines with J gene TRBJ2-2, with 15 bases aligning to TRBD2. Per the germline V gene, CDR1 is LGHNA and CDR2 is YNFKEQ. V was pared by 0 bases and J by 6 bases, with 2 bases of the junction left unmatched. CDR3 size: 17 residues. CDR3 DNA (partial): TGTGCCAGCAGCCAAGACGGACTAGCGGGGGGGGCCGGGGAG. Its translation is CASSQDGLAGGAGE. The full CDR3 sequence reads CASSQDGLAGGAGELFF.

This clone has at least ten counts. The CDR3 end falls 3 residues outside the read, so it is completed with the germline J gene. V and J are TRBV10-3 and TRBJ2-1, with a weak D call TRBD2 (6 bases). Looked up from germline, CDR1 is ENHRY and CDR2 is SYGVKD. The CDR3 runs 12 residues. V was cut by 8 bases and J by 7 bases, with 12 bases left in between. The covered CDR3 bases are TGTGCCATCGGGGCGGCGGGGAATGAG. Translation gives CAIGAAGNE. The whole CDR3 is CAIGAAGNEQFF.

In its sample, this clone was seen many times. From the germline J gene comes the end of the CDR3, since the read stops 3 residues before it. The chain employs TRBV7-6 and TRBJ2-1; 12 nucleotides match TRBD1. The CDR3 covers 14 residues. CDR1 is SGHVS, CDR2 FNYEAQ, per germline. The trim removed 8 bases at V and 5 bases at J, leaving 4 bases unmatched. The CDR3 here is CASAGQGANNEQFF. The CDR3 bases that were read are TGTGCCAGCGCGGGACAGGGGGCCAACAATGAG.

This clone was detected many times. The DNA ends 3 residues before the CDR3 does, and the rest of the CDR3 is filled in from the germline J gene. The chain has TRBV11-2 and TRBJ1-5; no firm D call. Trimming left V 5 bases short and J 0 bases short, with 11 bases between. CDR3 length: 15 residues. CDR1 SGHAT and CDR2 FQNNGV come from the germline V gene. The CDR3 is CASSVGGYSNQPQHF. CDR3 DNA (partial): TGTGCCAGCAGCGTAGGAGGGTATAGCAATCAGCCC.

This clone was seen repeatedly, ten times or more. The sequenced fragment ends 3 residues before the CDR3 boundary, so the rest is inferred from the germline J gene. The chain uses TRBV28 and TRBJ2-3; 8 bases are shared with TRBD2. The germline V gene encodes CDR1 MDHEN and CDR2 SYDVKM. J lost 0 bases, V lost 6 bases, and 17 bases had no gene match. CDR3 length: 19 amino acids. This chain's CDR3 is CASRPTGGGGGYSTDTQYF. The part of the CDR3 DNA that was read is TGTGCCAGCAGGCCTACCGGGGGGGGCGGGGGATATAGCACAGATACG.

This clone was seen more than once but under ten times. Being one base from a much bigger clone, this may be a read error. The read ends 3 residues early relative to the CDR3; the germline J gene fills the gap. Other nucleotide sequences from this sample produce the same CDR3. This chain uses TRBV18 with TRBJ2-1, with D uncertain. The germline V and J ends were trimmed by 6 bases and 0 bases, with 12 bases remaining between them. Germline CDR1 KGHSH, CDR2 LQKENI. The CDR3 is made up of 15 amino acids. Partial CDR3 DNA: TGTGCCAGCTCCCCCTCCAGGAGCTCCTACAATGAG. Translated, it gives CASSPSRSSYNE. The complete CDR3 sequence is CASSPSRSSYNEQFF.

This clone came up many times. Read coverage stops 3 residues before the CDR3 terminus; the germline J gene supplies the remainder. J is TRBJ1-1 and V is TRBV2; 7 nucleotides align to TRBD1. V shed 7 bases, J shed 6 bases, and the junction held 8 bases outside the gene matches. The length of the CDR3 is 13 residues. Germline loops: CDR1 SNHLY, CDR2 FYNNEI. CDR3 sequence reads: CASTPTGLAEAFF. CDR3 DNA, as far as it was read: TGTGCCAGCACCCCGACAGGGCTCGCTGAA.

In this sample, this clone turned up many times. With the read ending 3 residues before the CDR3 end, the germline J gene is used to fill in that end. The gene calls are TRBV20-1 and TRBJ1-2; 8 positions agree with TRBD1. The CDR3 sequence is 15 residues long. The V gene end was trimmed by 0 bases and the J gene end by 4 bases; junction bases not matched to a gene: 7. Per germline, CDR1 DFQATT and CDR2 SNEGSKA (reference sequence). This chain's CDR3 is CSARDLPDRVYGYTF. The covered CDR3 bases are TGCAGTGCTAGAGATCTACCGGACAGGGTCTATGGC.

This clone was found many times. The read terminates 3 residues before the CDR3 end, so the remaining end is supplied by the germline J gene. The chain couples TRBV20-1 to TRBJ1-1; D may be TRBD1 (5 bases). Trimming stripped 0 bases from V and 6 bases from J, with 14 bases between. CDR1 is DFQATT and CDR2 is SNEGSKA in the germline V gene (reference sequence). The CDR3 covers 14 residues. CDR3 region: CSARDGGVAAEAFF. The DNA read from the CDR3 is TGCAGTGCTAGAGATGGGGGGGTTGCGGCTGAA.

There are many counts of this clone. The CDR3 is CASRRGSVRDTQYF. The covered CDR3 bases are TGTGCCAGTCGCAGGGGGTCCGTGAGGGATACG. The chain recombines TRBV19 with TRBJ2-3, with 7 positions matching TRBD1. With the read ending 3 residues before the CDR3 end, the germline J gene is used to fill in that end. The CDR3 totals 14 residues. After removal of 8 bases from V and 6 bases from J, the junction contained 11 bases not matched to a gene. CDR1 is LNHDA and CDR2 is SQIVND in the germline V gene (reference sequence).

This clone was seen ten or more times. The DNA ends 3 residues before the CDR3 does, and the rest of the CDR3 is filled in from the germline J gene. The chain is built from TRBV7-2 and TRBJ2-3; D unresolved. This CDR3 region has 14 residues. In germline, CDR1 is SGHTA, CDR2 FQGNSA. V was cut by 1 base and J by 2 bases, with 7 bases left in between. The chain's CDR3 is CASSLVRVTDTQYF. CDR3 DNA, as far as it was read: TGTGCCAGCAGCTTAGTTCGGGTCACAGATACG.

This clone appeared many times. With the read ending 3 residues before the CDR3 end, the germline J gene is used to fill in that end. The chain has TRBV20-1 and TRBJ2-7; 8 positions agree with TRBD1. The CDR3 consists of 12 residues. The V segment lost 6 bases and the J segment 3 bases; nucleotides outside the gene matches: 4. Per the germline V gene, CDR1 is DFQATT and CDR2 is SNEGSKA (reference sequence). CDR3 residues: CSAPDRDYEQYF. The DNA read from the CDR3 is TGCAGTGCCCCGGACAGGGACTACGAG.

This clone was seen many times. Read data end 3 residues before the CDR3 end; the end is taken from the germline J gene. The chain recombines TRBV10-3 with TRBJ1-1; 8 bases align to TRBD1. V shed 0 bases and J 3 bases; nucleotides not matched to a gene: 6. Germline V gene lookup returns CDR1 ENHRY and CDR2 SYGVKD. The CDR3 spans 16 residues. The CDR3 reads CAISESHRGVDTEAFF. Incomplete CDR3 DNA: TGTGCCATCAGTGAGTCGCACAGGGGGGTCGACACTGAA.

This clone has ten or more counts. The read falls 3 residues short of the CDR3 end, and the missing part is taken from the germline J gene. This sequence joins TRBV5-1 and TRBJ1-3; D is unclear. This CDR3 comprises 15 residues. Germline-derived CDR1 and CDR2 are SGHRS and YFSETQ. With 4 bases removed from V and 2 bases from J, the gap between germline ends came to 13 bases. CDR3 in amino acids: CASSPPGGAGNTIYF. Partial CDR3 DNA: TGCGCCAGCAGCCCCCCGGGCGGGGCTGGAAACACC.

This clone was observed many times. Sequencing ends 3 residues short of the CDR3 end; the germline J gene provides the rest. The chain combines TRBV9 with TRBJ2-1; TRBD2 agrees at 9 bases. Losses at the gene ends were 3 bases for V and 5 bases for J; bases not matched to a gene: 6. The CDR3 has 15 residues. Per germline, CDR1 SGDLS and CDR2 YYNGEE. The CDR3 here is CASSALAGSDNEQFF. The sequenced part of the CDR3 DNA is TGTGCCAGCAGCGCGCTAGCGGGGTCCGACAATGAG. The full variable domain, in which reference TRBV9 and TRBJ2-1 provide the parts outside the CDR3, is DSGVTQTPKHLITATGQRVTLRCSPRSGDLSVYWYQQSLDQGLQFLIQYYNGEERAKGNILERFSAQQFPDLHSELNLSSLELGDSALYFCASSALAGSDNEQFFGPGTRLTVL.

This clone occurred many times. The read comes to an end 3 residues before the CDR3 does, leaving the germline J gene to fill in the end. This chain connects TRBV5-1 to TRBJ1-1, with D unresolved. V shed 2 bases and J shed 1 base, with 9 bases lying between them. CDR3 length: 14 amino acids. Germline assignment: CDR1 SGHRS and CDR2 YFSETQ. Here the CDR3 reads CASSFPGGNTEAFF. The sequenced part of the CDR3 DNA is TGCGCCAGCAGCTTTCCTGGCGGGAACACTGAA.

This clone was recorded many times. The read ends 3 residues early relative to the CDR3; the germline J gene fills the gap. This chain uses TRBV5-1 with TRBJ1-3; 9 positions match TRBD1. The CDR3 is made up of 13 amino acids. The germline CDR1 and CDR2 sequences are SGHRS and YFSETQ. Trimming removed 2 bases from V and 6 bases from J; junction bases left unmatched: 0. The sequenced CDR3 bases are TGCGCCAGCAGCTTACAGGGGGCAAACACC. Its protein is CASSLQGANT. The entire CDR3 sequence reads CASSLQGANTIYF.

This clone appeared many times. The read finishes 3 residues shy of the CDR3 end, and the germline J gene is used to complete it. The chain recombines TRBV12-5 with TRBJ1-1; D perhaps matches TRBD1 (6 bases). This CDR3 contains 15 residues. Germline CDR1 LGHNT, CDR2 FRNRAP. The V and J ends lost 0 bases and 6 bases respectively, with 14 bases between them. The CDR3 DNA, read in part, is TGTGCTAGTGGTTTGGTCTTCGGGGGGCGGTCTGAA. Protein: CASGLVFGGRSE. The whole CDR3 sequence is CASGLVFGGRSEAFF.

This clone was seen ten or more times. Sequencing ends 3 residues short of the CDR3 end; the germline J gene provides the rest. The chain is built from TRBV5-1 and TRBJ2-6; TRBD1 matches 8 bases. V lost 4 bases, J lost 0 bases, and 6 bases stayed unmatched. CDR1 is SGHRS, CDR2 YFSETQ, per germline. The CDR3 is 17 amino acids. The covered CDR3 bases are TGCGCCAGCAGCGCGCGGACAGGGAGCTCTGGGGCCAACGTC. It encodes CASSARTGSSGANV. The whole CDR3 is CASSARTGSSGANVLTF.

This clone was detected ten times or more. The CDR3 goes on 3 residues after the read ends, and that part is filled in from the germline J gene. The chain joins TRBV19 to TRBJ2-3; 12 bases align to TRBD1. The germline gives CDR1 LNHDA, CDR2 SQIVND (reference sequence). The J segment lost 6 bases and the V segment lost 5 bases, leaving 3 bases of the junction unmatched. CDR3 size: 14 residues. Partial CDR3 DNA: TGTGCCAGTAGTTGGGACAGGGGGCGCGATACG. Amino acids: CASSWDRGRDT. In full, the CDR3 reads CASSWDRGRDTQYF.

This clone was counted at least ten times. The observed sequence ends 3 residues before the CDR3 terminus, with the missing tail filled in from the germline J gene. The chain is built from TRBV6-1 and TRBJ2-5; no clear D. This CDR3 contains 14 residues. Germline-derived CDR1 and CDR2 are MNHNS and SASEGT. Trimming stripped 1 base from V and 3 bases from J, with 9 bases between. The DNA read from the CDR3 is TGTGCCAGCAGTGAAGATCTCAGGAAAGAGACC. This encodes CASSEDLRKET. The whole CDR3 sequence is CASSEDLRKETQYF.

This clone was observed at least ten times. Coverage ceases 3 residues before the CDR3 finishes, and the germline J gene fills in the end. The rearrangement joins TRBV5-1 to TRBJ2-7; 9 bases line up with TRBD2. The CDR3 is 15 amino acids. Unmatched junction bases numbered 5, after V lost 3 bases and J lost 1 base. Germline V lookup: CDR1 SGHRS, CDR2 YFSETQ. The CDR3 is CASSSSGTRSYEQYF. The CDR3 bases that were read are TGCGCCAGCAGCTCTAGCGGGACCCGATCCTACGAG.